The sequence of this T cell receptor beta chain was determined in a study of T cells in Graves' hyperthyroidism and ophthalmopathy. Study-level results: Classification by a 13 V-J model distinguished ophthalmopathy from stable hyperthyroidism.

Amplified TCR beta CDR3 regions derived from RNA transcripts. HTBI primers were used for first-round RT-PCR of the TCR CDR3. TCRdb passed the multiplex PCR reads through MiXCR, listing each CDR3 protein once. The repertoire holds fewer than 250,000 distinct CDR3 sequences, roughly 18% seen once, with roughly 50% in the top ten. This CDR3 contains 12 residues. The V end lost 3 bases, the J end lost 8 bases, and 5 bases lay between the germline ends. Germline CDR1 is SGHDN and CDR2 is FVKESK. Notes on this clonotype: The target antigen is unknown.

The chain employs TRBV14 and TRBJ1-6; D unresolved. Sequencing input: blood. The receptor comes from a man in his forties or fifties with Graves' hyperthyroidism. The CDR3 protein is CASSHEHSPLHF. CDR3 bases: TGTGCCAGCAGCCATGAACATTCACCCCTCCACTTT.